Shown below are 22 T cell receptor beta chains from a single sample sequenced in a study of blood T cell repertoires in COVID-19. TCRdb's table, derived via immunoSEQ multiplex PCR, lists solely in-frame clones and lacks some. The table has some 170,000 clones, more than 70% seen once; the top ten hold about 6%. Sample: PBMCs or T cells enriched from blood (not recorded which). These receptor sequences come from a man in his forties who had recovered from COVID-19.

A remark on this clone: Other DNA sequences in the sample encode the same CDR3. The chain combines TRBV5-1 with TRBJ1-2; TRBD1 matches 8 bases. CDR1 is SGHRS and CDR2 is YFSETQ in the germline V gene. The CDR3 sequence is 14 residues long. V shed 0 bases and J 6 bases; nucleotides not matched to a gene: 4. The CDR3: CASSLAGQGDGYTF. The CDR3 nucleotides read TGCGCCAGCAGCTTGGCTGGACAGGGCGATGGCTACACCTTC.

The V call is TRBV4-1, the J call TRBJ1-5; 8 positions agree with TRBD1. V was clipped by 5 bases and J by 0 bases; unmatched bases: 6. The CDR3 is made up of 16 amino acids. Germline V gene sequence: CDR1 MGHRA, CDR2 YSYEKL. This CDR3 is CASSTTGAHSNQPQHF. As DNA, the CDR3 is TGCGCCAGCAGCACGACAGGGGCGCATAGCAATCAGCCCCAGCATTTT.

V usage is TRBV6-5 and J usage is TRBJ2-1; 10 bases agree with TRBD2. Germline V gene lookup returns CDR1 MNHEY and CDR2 SVGAGI. This CDR3 spans 15 amino acids. V trimming: 5 bases; J trimming: 2 bases; junction bases outside the gene matches: 3. CDR3 amino acids: CASSKSGGAYNEQFF. The CDR3 DNA is TGTGCCAGCAGTAAGAGCGGGGGGGCCTACAATGAGCAGTTCTTC.

The V gene is TRBV6-4, the J gene TRBJ1-5; a weak D match, TRBD1 (6 bases). From germline, CDR1 is MRHNA and CDR2 SNTAGT. The CDR3 contains 15 residues. V gave up 6 bases and J gave up 7 bases, with 19 bases separating them. The CDR3 here is CASSPTGFAEQPQHF. The CDR3 DNA sequence: TGTGCCAGCAGCCCGACAGGTTTCGCCGAACAGCCCCAGCATTTT.

The chain carries TRBV9 and TRBJ1-2, with D uncertain. Trimming cost V 0 bases and J 2 bases, with 8 bases left between them. The CDR3 runs to 14 residues. Germline V gene sequence: CDR1 SGDLS, CDR2 YYNGEE. The CDR3 here is CASSVAYGNYGYTF. CDR3 sequence (DNA): TGTGCCAGCAGCGTAGCTTACGGGAACTATGGCTACACCTTC.

The rearrangement links TRBV5-1 to TRBJ2-2, with 8 bases lining up with TRBD1. Germline values: CDR1 SGHRS, CDR2 YFSETQ. There are 16 residues in the CDR3. V lost 3 bases to trimming and J lost 6 bases; unmatched junction nucleotides: 10. The CDR3 sequence is CASSYWTGRRAGELFF. The DNA of the CDR3 is TGCGCCAGCAGCTATTGGACAGGGCGGAGGGCCGGGGAGCTGTTTTTT.

CDR3 nucleotide sequence: TGTGCCAGCAGTAATACGGACAGCTATGGCTACACCTTC. This encodes CASSNTDSYGYTF. The J gene is TRBJ1-2, the V gene TRBV2, with D tentatively TRBD1 (6 bases). Germline V gene sequence: CDR1 SNHLY, CDR2 FYNNEI. V dropped 5 bases and J dropped 4 bases, with 11 bases sitting between them. CDR3 length: 13 residues.

This clone was seen once. The chain has TRBV19 and TRBJ2-1; TRBD2 aligns across 7 bases. The trim removed 9 bases at V and 8 bases at J, leaving 19 bases unmatched. The CDR3 runs 16 residues. Germline V gene lookup returns CDR1 LNHDA and CDR2 SQIVND (reference sequence). CDR3 nucleotides: TGTGCCAGCTCGGATAATGCGGGACTACTTAGGGATGAGCAGTTCTTC. This codes for CASSDNAGLLRDEQFF. Full variable domain (rest looked up from reference TRBV19 and TRBJ2-1): DGGITQSPKYLFRKEGQNVTLSCEQNLNHDAMYWYRQDPGQGLRLIYYSQIVNDFQKGDIAEGYSVSREKKESFPLTVTSAQKNPTAFYLCASSDNAGLLRDEQFFGPGTRLTVL.

The chain employs TRBV12-3 or TRBV12-4 and TRBJ2-7; 10 bases are a match to TRBD1. With V trimmed by 5 bases and J by 13 bases, 5 bases remained unmatched. The CDR3 runs to 11 residues. DNA of the CDR3: TGTGCCAGCAGTCTCGGGACAGGGGAATACGTC. Translated, it gives CASSLGTGEYV.

The chain couples TRBV3-1 (or the pseudogene TRBV3-2) to TRBJ1-2; TRBD1 agrees at 7 bases. V shed 0 bases, J shed 4 bases, and the junction held 8 bases outside the gene matches. The CDR3 is 16 amino acids. CDR1 LGHDT and CDR2 YNNKEL come from the germline V gene (reference sequence). CDR3 nucleotide sequence: TGTGCCAGCAGCCAAGAATGGCAGGGGGTAACCTATGGCTACACCTTC. This encodes CASSQEWQGVTYGYTF.

This chain joins TRBV9 and TRBJ2-5; 8 nucleotides line up with TRBD2. Germline CDR1 reads SGDLS; CDR2 reads YYNGEE. Trimming removed 0 bases from V and 4 bases from J; junction bases left unmatched: 17. CDR3 length equals 19 residues. Here the CDR3 DNA reads TGTGCCAGCAGCGTAGGAATTAGCGGGGCACCTGAAGGGTCAGAGACCCAGTACTTC. Encoded protein: CASSVGISGAPEGSETQYF.

This chain links TRBV5-6 with TRBJ1-2; D gene uncertain. The CDR3 extends over 13 amino acids. Trimming took off 1 base at V and 2 bases at J, with 6 bases between the two ends. CDR1 and CDR2 from the germline V gene are SGHDT and YYEEEE. Here the CDR3 reads CASSLTENYGYTF. In nucleotides, the CDR3 is TGTGCCAGCAGCTTGACAGAGAACTATGGCTACACCTTC. The full variable domain, its missing parts supplied by reference TRBV5-6 and TRBJ1-2, is DAGVTQSPTHLIKTRGQQVTLRCSPKSGHDTVSWYQQALGQGPQFIFQYYEEEERQRGNFPDRFSGHQFPNYSSELNVNALLLGDSALYLCASSLTENYGYTFGSGTRLTVV.

This rearrangement joins TRBV13 to TRBJ1-1, with D maybe TRBD1 (6 bases). With 5 bases removed from V and 3 bases from J, the gap between germline ends came to 10 bases. Per the germline V gene, CDR1 is PRHDT and CDR2 is FYEKMQ (reference sequence). The CDR3 covers 13 residues. The DNA for the CDR3 is TGTGCCAGCAGCCCAGAGGGGGACACTGAAGCTTTCTTT. Protein product: CASSPEGDTEAFF.

V usage is TRBV5-1 and J usage is TRBJ2-2; D is uncertain. The germline gives CDR1 SGHRS, CDR2 YFSETQ. CDR3 size: 13 residues. V was trimmed by 4 bases and J by 3 bases, leaving 7 bases between them. DNA of the CDR3: TGCGCCAGCAGCGTCCGGGACACCGGGGAGCTGTTTTTT. It encodes CASSVRDTGELFF.

The rearrangement uses TRBV11-2 and TRBJ1-1; D is undetermined. Trimming took off 1 base at V and 0 bases at J, with 9 bases between the two ends. The CDR3 covers 15 residues. Germline assignment: CDR1 SGHAT and CDR2 FQNNGV. CDR3 in amino acids: CASSLAYAVNTEAFF. The CDR3 DNA reads as TGTGCCAGCAGCTTAGCTTACGCAGTGAACACTGAAGCTTTCTTT.

CDR3 DNA: TGTGCCAGCAGCTCCCATGCTTTTAGTGGTCAGCCCCAGCATTTT. This sequence encodes CASSSHAFSGQPQHF. The chain has TRBV7-8 and TRBJ1-5; D gene ambiguous. Trimming removed 4 bases from V and 6 bases from J, with 16 bases in between. Per the germline V gene, CDR1 is SGHVS and CDR2 is FQNEAQ. The CDR3 contains 15 residues. The variable domain in full, completed from reference TRBV7-8 and TRBJ1-5, reads GAGVSQSPRYKVAKRGQDVALRCDPISGHVSLFWYQQALGQGPEFLTYFQNEAQLDKSGLPSDRFFAERPEGSVSTLKIQRTQQEDSAVYLCASSSHAFSGQPQHFGDGTRLSIL.

The chain couples TRBV21-1 to TRBJ2-7; TRBD2 is the table's D call, not checked against the DNA. TRBV21-1 is a pseudogene segment. This CDR3 comprises 15 residues. CDR3 in amino acids: CASLSGAAYTYEQYV. As DNA, the CDR3 is TGTGCCAGCTTAAGTGGAGCGGCCTATACCTACGAGCAGTACGTC.

The chain uses TRBV11-2 and TRBJ1-1, with D unresolved. The V end was cut by 11 bases, the J end by 7 bases, with 17 bases between. The germline V gene encodes CDR1 SGHAT and CDR2 FQNNGV. The CDR3 extends over 12 amino acids. The CDR3 coding sequence is TGTGCCTCGCACGATATCTTCGGTGAAGCTTTCTTT. Translating gives CASHDIFGEAFF.

V is TRBV7-3 and J is TRBJ2-5, with D possibly being TRBD1 (6 bases). The CDR3 has 14 amino acids. Germline CDR1 reads SGHTA; CDR2 reads FQGTGA. Trimming shortened V by 5 bases and J by 0 bases, and 10 bases separated the two germline ends. CDR3 nucleotide sequence: TGTGCCAGCAGCGCTACAGGGAACCAAGAGACCCAGTACTTC. This sequence encodes CASSATGNQETQYF. Based on the CDR3 plus reference TRBV7-3 and TRBJ2-5, the full variable domain is GAGVSQTPSNKVTEKGKYVELRCDPISGHTALYWYRQSLGQGPEFLIYFQGTGAADDSGLPNDRFFAVRPEGSVSTLKIQRTERGDSAVYLCASSATGNQETQYFGPGTRLLVL.

This chain links TRBV7-6 with TRBJ2-7; D gene uncertain. There are 13 residues in the CDR3. V lost 0 bases to trimming and J lost 5 bases, with 8 bases between them. The germline CDR1 and CDR2 sequences are SGHVS and FNYEAQ. The CDR3 DNA is TGTGCCAGCAGCTTAGCGCTCCGGGACGAGCAGTACTTC. Its translation is CASSLALRDEQYF.

The rearrangement joins TRBV7-9 to TRBJ1-2; D remains ambiguous. Germline V lookup: CDR1 SEHNR, CDR2 FQNEAQ (reference sequence). The CDR3 spans 15 residues. V dropped 6 bases and J dropped 2 bases, with 16 bases sitting between them. The CDR3 region has the DNA TGTGCCAGCAGTTTATCGGGGTTTTTAAACTATGGCTACACCTTC. Its translation is CASSLSGFLNYGYTF.

This clone was recorded once. One end of the junction does not line up with germline, which may come from a read error. This chain connects TRBV7-6 to TRBJ2-3; 8 bases are a match to TRBD2. The CDR3 contains 15 residues. Germline-derived CDR1 and CDR2 are SGHVS and FNYEAQ. In DNA form, the CDR3 reads TGTGCCAGCAGCTTCACCACGGATAGCGGGGTCCCCGCGGATTTT. Translation: CASSFTTDSGVPADF.